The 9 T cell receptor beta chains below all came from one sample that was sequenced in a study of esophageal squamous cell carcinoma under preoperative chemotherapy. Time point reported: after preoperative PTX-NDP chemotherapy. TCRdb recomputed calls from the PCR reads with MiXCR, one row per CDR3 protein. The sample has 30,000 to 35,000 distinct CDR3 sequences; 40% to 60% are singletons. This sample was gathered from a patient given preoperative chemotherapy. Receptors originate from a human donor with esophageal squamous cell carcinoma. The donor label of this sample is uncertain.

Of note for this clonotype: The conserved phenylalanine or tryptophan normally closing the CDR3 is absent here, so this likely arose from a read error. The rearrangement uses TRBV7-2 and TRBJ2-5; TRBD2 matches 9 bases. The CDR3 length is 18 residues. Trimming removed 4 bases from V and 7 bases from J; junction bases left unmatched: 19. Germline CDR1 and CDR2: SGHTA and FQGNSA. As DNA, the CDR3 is TGTGCCAGCAGCTATGCAGGCCTGGCGGGGGGGCTCCAGGCGACCCAGTACTCG. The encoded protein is CASSYAGLAGGLQATQYS.

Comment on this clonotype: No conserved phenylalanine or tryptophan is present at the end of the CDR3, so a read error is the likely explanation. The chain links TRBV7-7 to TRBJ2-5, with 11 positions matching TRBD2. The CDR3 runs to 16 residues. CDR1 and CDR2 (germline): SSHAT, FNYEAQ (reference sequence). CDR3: CASSSLAGGCQASQYS. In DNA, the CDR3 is TGTGCTAGCAGCTCGCTAGCGGGGGGCTGTCAAGCGTCCCAGTACTCC.

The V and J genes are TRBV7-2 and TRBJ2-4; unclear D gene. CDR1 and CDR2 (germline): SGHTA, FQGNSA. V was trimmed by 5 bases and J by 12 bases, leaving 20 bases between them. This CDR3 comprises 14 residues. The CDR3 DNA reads TGTGCCAGCAGCCGGGTGGGCGGCCAAGACACTCAGTACTTC. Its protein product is CASSRVGGQDTQYF. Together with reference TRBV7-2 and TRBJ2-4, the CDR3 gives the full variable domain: GAGVSQSPSNKVTEKGKDVELRCDPISGHTALYWYRQSLGQGLEFLIYFQGNSAPDKSGLPSDRFSAERTGGSVSTLTIQRTQQEDSAVYLCASSRVGGQDTQYFGAGTRLSVL.

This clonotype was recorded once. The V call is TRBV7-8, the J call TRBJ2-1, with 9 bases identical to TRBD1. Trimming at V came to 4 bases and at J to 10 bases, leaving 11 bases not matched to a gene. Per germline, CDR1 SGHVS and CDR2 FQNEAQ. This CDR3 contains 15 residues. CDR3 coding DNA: TGTGCCAGCAGCTATTGGACAGGGGCAGTCGGGGAGCAGTTCTTC. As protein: CASSYWTGAVGEQFF.

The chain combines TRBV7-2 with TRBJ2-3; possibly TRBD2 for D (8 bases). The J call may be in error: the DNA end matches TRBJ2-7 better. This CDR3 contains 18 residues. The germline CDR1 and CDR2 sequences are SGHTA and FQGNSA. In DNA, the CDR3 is TGTGCCAGCAGCTTAGAGGGACTAGGGGGCCGGCCCGAGGATACGCAGTACTTC. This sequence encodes CASSLEGLGGRPEDTQYF.

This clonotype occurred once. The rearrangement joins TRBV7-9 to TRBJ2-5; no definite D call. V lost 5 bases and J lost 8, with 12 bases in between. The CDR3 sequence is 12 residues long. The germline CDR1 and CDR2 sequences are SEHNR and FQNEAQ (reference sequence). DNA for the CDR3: TGTGCCAGCAGCCATGGAGCGAACACCCAGTACTTC. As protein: CASSHGANTQYF.

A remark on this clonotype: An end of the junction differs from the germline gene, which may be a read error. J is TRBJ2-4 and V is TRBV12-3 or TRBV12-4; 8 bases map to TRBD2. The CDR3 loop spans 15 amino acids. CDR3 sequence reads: CGSTRGGGVKNTQYF. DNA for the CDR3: TGTGGCAGCACCCGGGGGGGGGGAGTCAAAAACACGCAGTACTTC.

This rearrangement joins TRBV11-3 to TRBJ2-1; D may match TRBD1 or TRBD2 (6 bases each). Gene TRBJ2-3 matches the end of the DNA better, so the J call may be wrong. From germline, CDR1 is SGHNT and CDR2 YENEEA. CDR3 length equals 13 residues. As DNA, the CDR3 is TGTGCCAGCAGCTTAGGGGGGGCCAATGAGCAGTATTTT. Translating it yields CASSLGGANEQYF.

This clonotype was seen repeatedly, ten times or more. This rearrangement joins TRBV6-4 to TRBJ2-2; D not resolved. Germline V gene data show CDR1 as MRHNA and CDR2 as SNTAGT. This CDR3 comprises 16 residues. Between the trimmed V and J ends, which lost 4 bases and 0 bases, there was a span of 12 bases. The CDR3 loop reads CASSVNSPPNTGELFF. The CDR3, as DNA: TGTGCCAGCAGTGTAAACAGTCCCCCGAACACCGGGGAGCTGTTTTTT.